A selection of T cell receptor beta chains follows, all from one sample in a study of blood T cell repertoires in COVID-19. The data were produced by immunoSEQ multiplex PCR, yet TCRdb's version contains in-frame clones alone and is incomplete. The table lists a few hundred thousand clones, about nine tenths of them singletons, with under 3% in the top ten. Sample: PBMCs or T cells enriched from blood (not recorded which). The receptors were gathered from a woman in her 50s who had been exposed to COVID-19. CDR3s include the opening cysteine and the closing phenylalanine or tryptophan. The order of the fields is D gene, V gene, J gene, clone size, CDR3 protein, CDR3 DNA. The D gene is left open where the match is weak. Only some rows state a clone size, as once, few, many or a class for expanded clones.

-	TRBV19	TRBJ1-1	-	CASSIEGTGTEAFF	TGTGCCAGTAGTATTGAAGGGACTGGCACTGAAGCTTTCTTT
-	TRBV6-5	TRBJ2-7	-	CASEASRVNYEQYF	TGTGCCAGCGAGGCTTCCAGGGTAAACTACGAGCAGTACTTC
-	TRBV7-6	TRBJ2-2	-	CASSLVPGTGELFF	TGTGCCAGCAGCTTAGTTCCGGGGACCGGGGAGCTGTTTTTT
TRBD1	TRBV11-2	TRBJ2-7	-	CASSLVVGDRTYSYEQYF	TGTGCCAGCAGCTTAGTAGTTGGGGACAGGACCTACTCCTACGAGCAGTACTTC
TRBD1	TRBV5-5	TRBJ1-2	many	CASRGDRGDGYTF	TGTGCCAGCAGGGGAGACAGGGGAGATGGCTACACCTTC
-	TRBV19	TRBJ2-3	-	CASSIGLDRLQYF	TGTGCCAGTAGTATAGGTCTTGACAGACTTCAATATTTT
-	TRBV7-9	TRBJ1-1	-	CASSLGARADTEAFF	TGTGCCAGCAGCTTGGGGGCCCGCGCGGACACTGAAGCTTTCTTT
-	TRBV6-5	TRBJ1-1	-	CASRETGASNTEAFF	TGTGCCAGCAGGGAGACAGGCGCCTCGAACACTGAAGCTTTCTTT
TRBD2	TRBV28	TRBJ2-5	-	CASSPRAGGPQETQYF	TGTGCCAGCAGTCCCCGGGCGGGGGGACCCCAAGAGACCCAGTACTTC
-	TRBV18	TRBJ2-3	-	CASSPGSTDTQYF	TGTGCCAGCTCACCGGGCAGCACAGATACGCAGTATTTT
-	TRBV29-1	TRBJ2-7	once	CSVDTGFDEQYF	TGCAGCGTTGACACAGGGTTCGACGAGCAGTACTTC
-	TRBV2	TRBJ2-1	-	CASILDREIYNEQFF	TGTGCCAGCATCTTGGACAGAGAAATCTACAATGAGCAGTTCTTC
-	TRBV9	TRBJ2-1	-	CASSVNRETISGNEQFF	TGTGCCAGCAGCGTTAACAGGGAGACAATAAGCGGTAATGAGCAGTTCTTC
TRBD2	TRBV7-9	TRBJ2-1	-	CASSYQTVAGGRNEQFF	TGTGCCAGCAGCTACCAAACGGTAGCGGGGGGGCGGAATGAGCAGTTCTTC
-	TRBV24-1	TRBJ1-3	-	CATSDSVNTIYF	TGTGCCACCAGTGATTCGGTGAACACCATATATTTT
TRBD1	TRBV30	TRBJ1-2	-	CAWETGDYGYTF	TGTGCCTGGGAAACAGGGGACTATGGCTACACCTTC
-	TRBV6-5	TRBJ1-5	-	CASAGFSNQPQHF	TGTGCCAGCGCAGGATTTAGCAATCAGCCCCAGCATTTT
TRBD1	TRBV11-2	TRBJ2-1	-	CASSSFGQGVYNEQFF	TGTGCCAGCAGCTCCTTTGGGCAGGGGGTCTACAATGAGCAGTTCTTC
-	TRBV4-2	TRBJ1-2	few	CASSQDGKAVLGSGYTF	TGTGCCAGCAGCCAAGATGGGAAGGCAGTCCTGGGGAGCGGCTACACCTTC
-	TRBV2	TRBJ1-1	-	CASRDSSGAFF	TGTGCCAGCAGAGACAGCTCCGGAGCTTTCTTT